The clone carrying this T cell receptor beta chain was picked up a small number of times. Its specificity is not known. The V gene's germline CDR1 is LGHNT and CDR2 FRNRAP. Trimming cost V 0 bases and J 6 bases; bases outside gene matches: 5. CDR3 length equals 15 residues. TCRdb processed the reads anew with MiXCR; each CDR3 protein has one entry. This repertoire shows around 230,000 distinct CDR3 sequences, roughly two fifths found once; its top ten account for more than 50%. The sample is drawn from a study of T cell repertoires in cytomegalovirus infection. Study-level background: The authors relied on CMV epitopes, both recently identified HLA-C-restricted and well-studied HLA-B-restricted. CMV infection together with matching HLA type was indicated by public TCR beta signatures. Study results and limitations: CMV-specific HLA-C-restricted TCR beta clonotypes dominated the ex vivo response. There were carriers of CMV plus the relevant HLA, and cumulative public TCR beta family frequency identified them.

This chain joins TRBV12-5 and TRBJ2-1; TRBD2 matches 7 bases. This clonotype was sampled from a human donor in good health (CMV status not recorded). Some clones in this sample may be carry-over from other donors' samples. This material consisted of CD8+ T cells from cultured PBMCs, taken from culture after CMV antigen stimulation. The CDR3 loop reads CASGLVEAGSNEQFF. CDR3 sequence (DNA): TGTGCTAGTGGTTTGGTAGAAGCGGGAAGCAATGAGCAGTTCTTC.